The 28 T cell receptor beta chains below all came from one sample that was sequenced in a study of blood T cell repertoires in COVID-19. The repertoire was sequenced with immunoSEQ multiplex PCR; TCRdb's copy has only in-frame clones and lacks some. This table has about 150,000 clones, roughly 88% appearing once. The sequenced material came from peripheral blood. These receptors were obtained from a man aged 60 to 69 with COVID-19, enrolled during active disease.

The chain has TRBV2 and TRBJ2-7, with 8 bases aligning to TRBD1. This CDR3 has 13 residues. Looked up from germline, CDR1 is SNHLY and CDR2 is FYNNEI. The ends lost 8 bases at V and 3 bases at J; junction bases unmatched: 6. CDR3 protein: CASVSGTGYEQYF. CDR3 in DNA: TGTGCCAGCGTCTCCGGGACAGGCTACGAGCAGTACTTC.

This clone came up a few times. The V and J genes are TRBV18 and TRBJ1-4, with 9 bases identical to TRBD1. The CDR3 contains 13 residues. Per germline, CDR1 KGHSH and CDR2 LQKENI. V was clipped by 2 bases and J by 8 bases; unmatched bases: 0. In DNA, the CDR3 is TGTGCCAGCTCACCAGGACAGGGGGAAAAACTGTTTTTT. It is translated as CASSPGQGEKLFF.

CDR3 sequence: CASSLVSGSNSDEQFF. CDR3 DNA sequence: TGCGCCAGCAGCCTAGTTAGCGGGAGTAATAGCGATGAGCAGTTCTTC. The chain joins TRBV4-3 to TRBJ2-1; 9 nucleotides match TRBD2. V was clipped by 4 bases and J by 8 bases; unmatched bases: 12. CDR1 is LGHNA, CDR2 YSLEER, per germline. This CDR3 spans 16 amino acids.

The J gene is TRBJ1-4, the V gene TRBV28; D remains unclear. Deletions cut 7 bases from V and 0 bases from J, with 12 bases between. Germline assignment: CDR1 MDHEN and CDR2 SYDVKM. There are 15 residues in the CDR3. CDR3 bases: TGTGCCAGCATGGCCGAACCTGCAACTAATGAAAAACTGTTTTTT. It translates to CASMAEPATNEKLFF.

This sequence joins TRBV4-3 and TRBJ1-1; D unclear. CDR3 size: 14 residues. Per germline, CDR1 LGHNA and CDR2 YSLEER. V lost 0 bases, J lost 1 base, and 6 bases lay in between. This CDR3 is CASSQDTANTEAFF. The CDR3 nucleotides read TGCGCCAGCAGCCAAGATACAGCGAACACTGAAGCTTTCTTT.

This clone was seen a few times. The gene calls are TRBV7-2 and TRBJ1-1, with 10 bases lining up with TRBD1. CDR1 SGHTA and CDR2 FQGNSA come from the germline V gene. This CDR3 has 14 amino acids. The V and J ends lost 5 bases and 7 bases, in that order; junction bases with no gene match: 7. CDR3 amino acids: CASSPRQGAFEAFF. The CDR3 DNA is TGTGCCAGCAGCCCCAGACAGGGGGCGTTTGAAGCTTTCTTT.

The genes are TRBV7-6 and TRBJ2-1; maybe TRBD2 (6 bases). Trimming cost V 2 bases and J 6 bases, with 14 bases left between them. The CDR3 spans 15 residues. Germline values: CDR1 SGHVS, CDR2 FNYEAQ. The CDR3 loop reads CASSLQTGTFNEQFF. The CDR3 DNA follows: TGTGCCAGCAGCTTACAAACCGGGACTTTCAATGAGCAGTTCTTC.

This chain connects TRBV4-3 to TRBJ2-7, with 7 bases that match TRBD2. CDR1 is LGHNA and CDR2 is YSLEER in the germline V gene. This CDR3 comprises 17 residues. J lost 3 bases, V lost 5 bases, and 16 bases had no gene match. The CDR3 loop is CASSDRVPRGRHYEQYF. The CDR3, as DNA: TGCGCCAGCAGCGACCGTGTCCCCCGCGGGAGACACTACGAGCAGTACTTC.

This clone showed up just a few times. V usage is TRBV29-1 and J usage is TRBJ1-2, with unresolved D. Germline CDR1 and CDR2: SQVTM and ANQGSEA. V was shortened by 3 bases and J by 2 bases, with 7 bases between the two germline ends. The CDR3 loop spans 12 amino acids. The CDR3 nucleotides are TGCAGCGTTGAGGCAGTGAACTATGGCTACACCTTC. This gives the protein CSVEAVNYGYTF.

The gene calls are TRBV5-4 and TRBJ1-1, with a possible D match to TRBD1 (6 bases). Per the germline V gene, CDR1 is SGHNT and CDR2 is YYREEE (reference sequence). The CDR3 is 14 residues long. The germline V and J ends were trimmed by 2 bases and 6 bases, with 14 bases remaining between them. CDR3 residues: CASSFGGAESEAFF. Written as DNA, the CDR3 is TGTGCCAGCAGCTTTGGGGGCGCAGAGTCTGAAGCTTTCTTT. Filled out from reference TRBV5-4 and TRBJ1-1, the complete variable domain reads ETGVTQSPTHLIKTRGQQVTLRCSSQSGHNTVSWYQQALGQGPQFIFQYYREEENGRGNFPPRFSGLQFPNYSSELNVNALELDDSALYLCASSFGGAESEAFFGQGTRLTVV.

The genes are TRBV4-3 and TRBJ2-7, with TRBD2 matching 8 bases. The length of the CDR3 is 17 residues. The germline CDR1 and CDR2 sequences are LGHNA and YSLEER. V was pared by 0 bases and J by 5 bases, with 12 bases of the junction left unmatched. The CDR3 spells CASSQDLTGGDLDEQYF. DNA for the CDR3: TGCGCCAGCAGCCAAGATCTCACGGGAGGGGATCTGGACGAGCAGTACTTC.

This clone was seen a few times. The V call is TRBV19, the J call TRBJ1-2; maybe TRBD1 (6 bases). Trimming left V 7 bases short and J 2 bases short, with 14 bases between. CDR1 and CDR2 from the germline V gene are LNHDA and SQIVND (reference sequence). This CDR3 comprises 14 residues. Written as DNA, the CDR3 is TGTGCCAGTAAAAAACAGGGAACCAACTATGGCTACACCTTC. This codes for CASKKQGTNYGYTF.

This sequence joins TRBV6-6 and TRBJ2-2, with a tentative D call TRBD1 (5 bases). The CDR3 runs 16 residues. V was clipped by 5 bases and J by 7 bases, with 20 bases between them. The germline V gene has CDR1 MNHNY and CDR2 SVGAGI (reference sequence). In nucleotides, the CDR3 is TGTGCCAGCAGTACGACTCAGGGAAGTATGGTCGGGGAGCTGTTTTTT. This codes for CASSTTQGSMVGELFF.

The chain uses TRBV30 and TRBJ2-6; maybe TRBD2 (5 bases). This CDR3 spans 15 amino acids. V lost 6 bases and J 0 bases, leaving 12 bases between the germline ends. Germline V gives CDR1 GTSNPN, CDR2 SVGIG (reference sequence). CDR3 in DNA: TGTGCCTGCATTCGACGGGACTCTGGGGCCAACGTCCTGACTTTC. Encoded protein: CACIRRDSGANVLTF.

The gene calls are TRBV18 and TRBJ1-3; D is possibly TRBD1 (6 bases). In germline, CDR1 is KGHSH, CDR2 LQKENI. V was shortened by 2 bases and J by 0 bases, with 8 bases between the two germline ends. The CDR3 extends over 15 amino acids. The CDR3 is CASSPTGSSGNTIYF. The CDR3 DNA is TGTGCCAGCTCACCAACAGGGAGCTCTGGAAACACCATATATTTT.

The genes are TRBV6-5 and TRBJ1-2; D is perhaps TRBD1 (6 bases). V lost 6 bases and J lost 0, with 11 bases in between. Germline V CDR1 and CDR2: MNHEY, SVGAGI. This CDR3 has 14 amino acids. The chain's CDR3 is CASRVDRANYGYTF. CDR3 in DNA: TGTGCCAGCAGGGTGGACAGAGCTAACTATGGCTACACCTTC.

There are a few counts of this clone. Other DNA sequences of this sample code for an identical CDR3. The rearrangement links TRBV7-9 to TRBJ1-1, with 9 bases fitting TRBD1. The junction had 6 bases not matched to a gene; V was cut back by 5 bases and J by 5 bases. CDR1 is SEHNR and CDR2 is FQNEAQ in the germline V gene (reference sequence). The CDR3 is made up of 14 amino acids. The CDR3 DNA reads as TGTGCCAGCAGCCTACAGGGGGCGGCGACTGAAGCTTTCTTT. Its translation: CASSLQGAATEAFF.

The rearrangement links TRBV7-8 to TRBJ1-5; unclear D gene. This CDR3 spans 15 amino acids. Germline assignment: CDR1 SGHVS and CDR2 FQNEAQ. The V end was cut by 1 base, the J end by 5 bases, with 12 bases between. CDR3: CASSLEAVNYQPQHF. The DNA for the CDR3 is TGTGCCAGCAGCTTAGAGGCGGTCAACTATCAGCCCCAGCATTTT.

The chain's CDR3 is CASSLGPGKAFF. The CDR3 coding sequence is TGTGCCAGCAGTTTAGGACCAGGGAAAGCTTTCTTT. V is TRBV28 and J is TRBJ1-1, with a tentative D call TRBD1 (5 bases). The CDR3 has 12 residues. Per germline, CDR1 MDHEN and CDR2 SYDVKM. The V and J ends lost 2 bases and 9 bases respectively, with 10 bases between them.

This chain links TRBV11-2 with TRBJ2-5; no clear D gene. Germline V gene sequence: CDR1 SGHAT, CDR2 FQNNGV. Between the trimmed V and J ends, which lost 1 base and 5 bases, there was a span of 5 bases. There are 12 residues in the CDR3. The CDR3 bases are TGTGCCAGCAGCTTAGTCGAGGAGACCCAGTACTTC. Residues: CASSLVEETQYF.

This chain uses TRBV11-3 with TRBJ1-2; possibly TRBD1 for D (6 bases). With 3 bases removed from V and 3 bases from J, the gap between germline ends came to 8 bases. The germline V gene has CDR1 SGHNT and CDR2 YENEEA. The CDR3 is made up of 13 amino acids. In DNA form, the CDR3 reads TGTGCCAGCAGCTTCTCAGGGGACTATGGCTACACCTTC. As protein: CASSFSGDYGYTF.

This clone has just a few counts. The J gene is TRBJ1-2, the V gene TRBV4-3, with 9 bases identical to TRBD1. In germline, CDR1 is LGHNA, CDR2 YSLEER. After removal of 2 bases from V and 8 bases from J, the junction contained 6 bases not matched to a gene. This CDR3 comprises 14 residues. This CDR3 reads CASSQLQGAGGYTF. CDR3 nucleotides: TGCGCCAGCAGCCAACTACAGGGGGCTGGGGGCTACACCTTC.

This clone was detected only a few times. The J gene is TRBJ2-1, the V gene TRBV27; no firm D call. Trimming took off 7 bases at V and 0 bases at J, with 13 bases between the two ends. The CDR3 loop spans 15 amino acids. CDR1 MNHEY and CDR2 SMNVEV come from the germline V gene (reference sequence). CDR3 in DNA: TGTGCCAGCAAACTGTCAGGCAACTCCTACAATGAGCAGTTCTTC. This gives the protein CASKLSGNSYNEQFF.

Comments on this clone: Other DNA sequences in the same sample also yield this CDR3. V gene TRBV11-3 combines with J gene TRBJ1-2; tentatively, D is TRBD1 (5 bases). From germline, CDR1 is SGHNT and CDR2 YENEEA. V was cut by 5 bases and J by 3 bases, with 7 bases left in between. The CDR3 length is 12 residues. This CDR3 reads CASSPGDYGYTF. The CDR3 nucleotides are TGTGCCAGCAGCCCGGGGGACTATGGCTACACCTTC.

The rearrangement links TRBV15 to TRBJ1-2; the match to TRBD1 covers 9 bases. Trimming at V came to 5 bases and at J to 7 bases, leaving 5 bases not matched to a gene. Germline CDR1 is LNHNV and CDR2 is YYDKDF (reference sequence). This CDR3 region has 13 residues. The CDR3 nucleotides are TGTGCCACCAGCCCGGACAGGGGATTTGGCTACACCTTC. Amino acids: CATSPDRGFGYTF.

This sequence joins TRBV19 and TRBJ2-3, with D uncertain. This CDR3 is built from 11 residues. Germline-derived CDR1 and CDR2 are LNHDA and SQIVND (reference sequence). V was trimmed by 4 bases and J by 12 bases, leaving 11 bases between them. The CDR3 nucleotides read TGTGCCAGTAGTACTAGTACGAGTCAGTATTTT. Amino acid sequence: CASSTSTSQYF. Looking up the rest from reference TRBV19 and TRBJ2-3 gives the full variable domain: DGGITQSPKYLFRKEGQNVTLSCEQNLNHDAMYWYRQDPGQGLRLIYYSQIVNDFQKGDIAEGYSVSREKKESFPLTVTSAQKNPTAFYLCASSTSTSQYFGPGTRLTVL.

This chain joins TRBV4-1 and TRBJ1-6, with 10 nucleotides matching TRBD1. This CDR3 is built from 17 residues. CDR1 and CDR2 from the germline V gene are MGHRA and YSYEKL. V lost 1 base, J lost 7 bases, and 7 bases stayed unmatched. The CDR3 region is CASSQGLGTGVNSPLHF. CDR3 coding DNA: TGCGCCAGCAGCCAAGGACTCGGGACAGGGGTGAATTCACCCCTCCACTTT.

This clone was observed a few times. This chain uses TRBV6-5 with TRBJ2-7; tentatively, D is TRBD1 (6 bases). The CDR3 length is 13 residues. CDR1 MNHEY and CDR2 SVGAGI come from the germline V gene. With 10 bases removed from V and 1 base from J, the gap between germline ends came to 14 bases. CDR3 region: CATYLQGSYEQYF. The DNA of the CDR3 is TGTGCCACCTACCTACAGGGTTCCTACGAGCAGTACTTC.